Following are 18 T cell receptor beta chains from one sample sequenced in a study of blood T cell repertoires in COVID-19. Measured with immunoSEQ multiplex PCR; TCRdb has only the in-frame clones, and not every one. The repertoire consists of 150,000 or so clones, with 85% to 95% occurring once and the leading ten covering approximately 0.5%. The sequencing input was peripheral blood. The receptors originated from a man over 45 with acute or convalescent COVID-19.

This chain's CDR3 is CASSLEGRGPYGYTF. CDR3 DNA sequence: TGTGCCAGCAGCTTAGAGGGCAGGGGTCCCTATGGCTACACCTTC. The chain couples TRBV7-8 to TRBJ1-2; D perhaps matches TRBD1 (6 bases). The germline gives CDR1 SGHVS, CDR2 FQNEAQ. With 1 base removed from V and 4 bases from J, the gap between germline ends came to 13 bases. The CDR3 consists of 15 residues.

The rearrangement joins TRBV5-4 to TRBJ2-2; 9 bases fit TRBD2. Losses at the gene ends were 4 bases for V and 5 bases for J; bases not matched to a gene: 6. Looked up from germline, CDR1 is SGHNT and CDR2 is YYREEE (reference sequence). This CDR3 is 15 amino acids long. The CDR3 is CASSLAGGRTGELFF. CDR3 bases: TGTGCCAGCAGCCTGGCGGGGGGGCGTACCGGGGAGCTGTTTTTT.

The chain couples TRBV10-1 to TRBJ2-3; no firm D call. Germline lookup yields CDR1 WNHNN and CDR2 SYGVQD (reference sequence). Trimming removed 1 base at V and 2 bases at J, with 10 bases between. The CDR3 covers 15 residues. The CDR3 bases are TGCGCCAGCAGTGAGTATCGCGGATCCACAGATACGCAGTATTTT. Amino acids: CASSEYRGSTDTQYF.

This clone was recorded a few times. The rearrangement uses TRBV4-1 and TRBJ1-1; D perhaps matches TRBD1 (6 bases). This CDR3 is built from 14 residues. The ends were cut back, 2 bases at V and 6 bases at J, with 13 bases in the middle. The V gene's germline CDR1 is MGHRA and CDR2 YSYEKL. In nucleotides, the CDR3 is TGCGCCAGCAGCCAATTACAGGGAACTGCTGAAGCTTTCTTT. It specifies CASSQLQGTAEAFF.

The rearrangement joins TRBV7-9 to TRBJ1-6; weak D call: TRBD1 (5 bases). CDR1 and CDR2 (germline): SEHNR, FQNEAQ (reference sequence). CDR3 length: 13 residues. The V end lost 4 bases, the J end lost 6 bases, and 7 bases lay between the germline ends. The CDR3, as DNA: TGTGCCAGCAGCTCCGACAGTAATTCACCCCTCCACTTT. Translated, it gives CASSSDSNSPLHF.

The chain's CDR3 is CATSNNRGLTEAFF. The CDR3 DNA reads as TGTGCCACCAGCAATAACAGGGGGCTGACTGAAGCTTTCTTT. The chain carries TRBV15 and TRBJ1-1; 9 nucleotides align to TRBD1. V gave up 4 bases and J gave up 5 bases; unmatched junction bases: 5. Germline V gives CDR1 LNHNV, CDR2 YYDKDF (reference sequence). The CDR3 totals 14 residues.

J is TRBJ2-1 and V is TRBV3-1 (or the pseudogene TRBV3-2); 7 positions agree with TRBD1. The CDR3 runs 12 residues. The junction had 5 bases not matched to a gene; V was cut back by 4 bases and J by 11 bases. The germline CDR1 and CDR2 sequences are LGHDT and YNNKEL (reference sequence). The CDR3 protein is CASSPDREKQFF. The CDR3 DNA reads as TGTGCCAGCAGCCCCGACAGGGAGAAGCAGTTCTTC.

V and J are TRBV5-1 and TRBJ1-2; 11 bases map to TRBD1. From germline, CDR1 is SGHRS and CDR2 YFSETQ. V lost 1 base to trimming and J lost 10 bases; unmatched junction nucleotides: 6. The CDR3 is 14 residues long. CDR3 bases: TGCGCCAGCAGCTTGACGGGACAGGGGGGTGTCTACACCTTC. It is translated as CASSLTGQGGVYTF.

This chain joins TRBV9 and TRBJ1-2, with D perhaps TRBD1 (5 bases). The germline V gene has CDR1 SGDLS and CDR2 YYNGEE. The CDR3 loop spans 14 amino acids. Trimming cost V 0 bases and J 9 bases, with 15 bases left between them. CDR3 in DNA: TGTGCCAGCAGCGTAGCATGGCAGGGTGCGAGCTACACCTTC. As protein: CASSVAWQGASYTF.

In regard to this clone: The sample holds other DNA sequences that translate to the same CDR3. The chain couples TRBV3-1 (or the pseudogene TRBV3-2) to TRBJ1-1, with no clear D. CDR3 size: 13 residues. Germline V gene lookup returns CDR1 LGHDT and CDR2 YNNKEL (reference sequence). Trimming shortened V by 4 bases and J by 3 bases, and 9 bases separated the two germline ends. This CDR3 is CASSPRGDTEAFF. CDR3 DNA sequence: TGTGCCAGCAGCCCCCGCGGGGACACTGAAGCTTTCTTT.

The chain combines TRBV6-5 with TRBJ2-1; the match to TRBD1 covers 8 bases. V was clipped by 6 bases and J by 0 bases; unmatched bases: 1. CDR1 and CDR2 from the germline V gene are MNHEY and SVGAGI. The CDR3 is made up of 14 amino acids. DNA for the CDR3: TGTGCCAGCAGCGGGACAGGCTCCTACAATGAGCAGTTCTTC. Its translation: CASSGTGSYNEQFF.

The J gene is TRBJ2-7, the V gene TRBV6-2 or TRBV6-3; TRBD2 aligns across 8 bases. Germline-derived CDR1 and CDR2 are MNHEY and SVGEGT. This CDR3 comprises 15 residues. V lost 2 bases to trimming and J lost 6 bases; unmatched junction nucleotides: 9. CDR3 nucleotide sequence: TGTGCCAGCAGTTACGGACCGGGGGGGGGCGCCGAGCAGTACGTC. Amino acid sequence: CASSYGPGGGAEQYV.

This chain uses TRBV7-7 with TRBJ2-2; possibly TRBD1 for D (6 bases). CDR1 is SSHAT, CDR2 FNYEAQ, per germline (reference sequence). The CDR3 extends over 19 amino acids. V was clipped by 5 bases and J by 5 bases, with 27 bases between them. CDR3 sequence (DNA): TGTGCCAGCAGCCTAAACTCAGGGGACCACCCTTCAAAGACCGGGGAGCTGTTTTTT. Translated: CASSLNSGDHPSKTGELFF. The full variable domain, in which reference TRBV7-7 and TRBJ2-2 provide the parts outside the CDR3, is GAGVSQSPRYKVTKRGQDVTLRCDPISSHATLYWYQQALGQGPEFLTYFNYEAQPDKSGLPSDRFSAERPEGSISTLTIQRTEQRDSAMYRCASSLNSGDHPSKTGELFFGEGSRLTVL.

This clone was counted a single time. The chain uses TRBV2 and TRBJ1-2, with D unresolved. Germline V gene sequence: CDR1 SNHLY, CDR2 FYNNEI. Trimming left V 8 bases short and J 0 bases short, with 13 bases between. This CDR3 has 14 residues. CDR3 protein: CASLLEKTNYGYTF. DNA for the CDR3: TGTGCCAGCTTGCTAGAAAAAACTAACTATGGCTACACCTTC. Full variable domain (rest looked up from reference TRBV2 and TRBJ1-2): EPEVTQTPSHQVTQMGQEVILRCVPISNHLYFYWYRQILGQKVEFLVSFYNNEISEKSEIFDDQFSVERPDGSNFTLKIRSTKLEDSAMYFCASLLEKTNYGYTFGSGTRLTVV.

The CDR3 protein is CASSQGGQDYGYTF. The CDR3 bases are TGTGCCAGCAGCCAAGGAGGGCAGGACTATGGCTACACCTTC. The V call is TRBV3-1 (or the pseudogene TRBV3-2), the J call TRBJ1-2; the D is unclear. The CDR3 consists of 14 residues. Per germline, CDR1 LGHDT and CDR2 YNNKEL (reference sequence). V was shortened by 1 base and J by 3 bases, with 9 bases between the two germline ends.

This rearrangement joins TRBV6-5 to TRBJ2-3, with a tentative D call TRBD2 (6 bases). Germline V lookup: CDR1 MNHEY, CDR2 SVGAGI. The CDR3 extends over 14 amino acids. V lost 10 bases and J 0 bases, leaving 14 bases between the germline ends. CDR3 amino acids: CAIRRDGSTDTQYF. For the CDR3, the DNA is TGTGCCATAAGGAGGGACGGTAGCACAGATACGCAGTATTTT.

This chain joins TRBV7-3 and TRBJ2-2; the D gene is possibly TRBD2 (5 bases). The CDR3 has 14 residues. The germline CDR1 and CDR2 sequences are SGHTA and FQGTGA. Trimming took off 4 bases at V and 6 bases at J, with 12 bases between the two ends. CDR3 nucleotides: TGTGCCAGCAGCTACGGACTTAATGCCGGGGAGCTGTTTTTT. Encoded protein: CASSYGLNAGELFF. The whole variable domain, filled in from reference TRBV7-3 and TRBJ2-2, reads GAGVSQTPSNKVTEKGKYVELRCDPISGHTALYWYRQSLGQGPEFLIYFQGTGAADDSGLPNDRFFAVRPEGSVSTLKIQRTERGDSAVYLCASSYGLNAGELFFGEGSRLTVL.

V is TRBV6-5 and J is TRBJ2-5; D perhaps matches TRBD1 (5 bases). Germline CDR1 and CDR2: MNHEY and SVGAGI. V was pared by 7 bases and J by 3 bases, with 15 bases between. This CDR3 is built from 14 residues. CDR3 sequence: CASTHTGREETQYF. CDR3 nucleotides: TGTGCCAGCACCCATACAGGAAGGGAAGAGACCCAGTACTTC.